This T cell receptor (beta chain) appears in the sequencing data of a study of T cell repertoires in cytomegalovirus infection. Overall study: Signatures in public TCR beta sequences pointed to both CMV infection and matching HLA type. Study outcomes and limitations: Of the TCR beta families, the public ones yielded a cumulative frequency that identified carriers of CMV plus the relevant HLA. CMV-specific HLA-C-restricted TCR beta clonotypes dominated the ex vivo response.

This clonotype has just a few counts. Its specificity is unknown. A single record per CDR3 protein comes from TCRdb applying MiXCR to the reads. The profile shows roughly 200,000 distinct CDR3 sequences, 8% to 10% of them singletons. The CDR3 covers 13 residues. V was pared by 4 bases and J by 4 bases, with 10 bases between. Sequencing was carried out using PBMCs. This TCR was sampled from a human donor in good health (CMV status not recorded). Some clones in this sample may be carry-over from other donors' samples. The gene calls are TRBV12-3 or TRBV12-4 and TRBJ2-5; D may be TRBD1 (6 bases). The CDR3 DNA reads as TGTGCCAGCAGTTACAGGGTAGGAGAGACCCAGTACTTC. It yields the protein CASSYRVGETQYF.